These 16 T cell receptor beta chains were sequenced from one sample in a study of blood T cell dynamics during melanoma immunotherapy. The repertoire was sequenced with immunoSEQ multiplex PCR; TCRdb's copy has only in-frame clones and lacks some. The profile covers approximately 15,000 clones, with 80% to 90% appearing a single time and around 5.8% taken by the ten largest. Time point described: pre-treatment baseline. The material was blood, obtained from a patient treated with checkpoint blockade. All receptors come from a human donor with melanoma.

The chain has TRBV5-6 and TRBJ2-3; D is possibly TRBD2 (5 bases). Trimming removed 0 bases from V and 6 bases from J, with 11 bases in between. The CDR3 consists of 14 residues. CDR1 is SGHDT and CDR2 is YYEEEE in the germline V gene. Written as DNA, the CDR3 is TGTGCCAGCAGCTTGGAGAGGGTCGGGGATACGCAGTATTTT. It encodes CASSLERVGDTQYF.

The chain joins TRBV2 to TRBJ2-3, with a possible D match to TRBD2 (5 bases). The germline CDR1 and CDR2 sequences are SNHLY and FYNNEI. Trimming took 7 bases from V and 0 from J, leaving 17 bases between them. The CDR3 spans 16 residues. The CDR3 DNA follows: TGTGCCAGCAAAGGACGGCGGGCCACTAGCACAGATACGCAGTATTTT. Its protein product is CASKGRRATSTDTQYF.

This clone was picked up one time. The V call is TRBV18, the J call TRBJ1-1, with TRBD1 matching 9 bases. The CDR3 consists of 15 residues. In germline, CDR1 is KGHSH, CDR2 LQKENI. V trimming: 3 bases; J trimming: 5 bases; junction bases outside the gene matches: 7. CDR3 loop: CASSPLGQGRTEAFF. In DNA form, the CDR3 reads TGTGCCAGCTCACCCCTCGGACAGGGGCGAACTGAAGCTTTCTTT.

In this sample, this clone turned up once. The identical CDR3 is also encoded by other nucleotide sequences in the sample. The chain is built from TRBV11-2 and TRBJ1-2; D gene uncertain. Trimming left V 0 bases short and J 7 bases short, with 9 bases between. The germline V gene has CDR1 SGHAT and CDR2 FQNNGV. CDR3 length: 13 amino acids. CDR3 DNA: TGTGCCAGCAGCTTAGACCCGACGTCTGGCTACACCTTC. This sequence encodes CASSLDPTSGYTF.

The genes are TRBV13 and TRBJ1-6; a possible D gene is TRBD1 (6 bases). Germline lookup yields CDR1 PRHDT and CDR2 FYEKMQ (reference sequence). The CDR3 covers 14 residues. Trimming shortened V by 4 bases and J by 8 bases, and 12 bases separated the two germline ends. The CDR3 region has the DNA TGTGCCAGCAGCTCTACAGGGTTAGATTCACCCCTCCACTTT. Translated: CASSSTGLDSPLHF.

The chain combines TRBV11-3 with TRBJ2-2, with D possibly called TRBD1 or TRBD2 (5 bases each). CDR3 length: 12 residues. V was pared by 5 bases and J by 6 bases, with 7 bases between. CDR1 SGHNT and CDR2 YENEEA come from the germline V gene. This CDR3 is CASSLGPGELFF. In DNA, the CDR3 is TGTGCCAGCAGCCTGGGACCCGGGGAGCTGTTTTTT.

This clone was observed a few times. The gene calls are TRBV25-1 and TRBJ1-2, with 9 bases matching TRBD1. Germline trimming cut 6 bases from V and 7 bases from J; bases unmatched to any gene: 3. CDR1 MGHDK and CDR2 SYGVNS come from the germline V gene. The CDR3 loop spans 12 amino acids. CDR3 nucleotides: TGTGCCAGCAGGGGACAGGGTGGTGGCTACACCTTC. Translation: CASRGQGGGYTF.

This clone has a single count. The chain recombines TRBV12-2 with TRBJ2-3; the table's D call, TRBD2, has no DNA check behind it. TRBV12-2 corresponds to a pseudogene. The CDR3 consists of 17 residues. The CDR3 nucleotides read TGTGCAAGTCGCTTCCTTAGCGGGGGCGAACTCACAGATACGCAGTATTTT. Protein sequence: CASRFLSGGELTDTQYF.

The chain links TRBV6-6 to TRBJ2-7; D call uncertain. Trimming removed 4 bases at V and 5 bases at J, with 12 bases between. The CDR3 extends over 13 amino acids. CDR1 and CDR2 (germline): MNHNY, SVGAGI (reference sequence). This chain's CDR3 is CASSSPRADEQYV. The CDR3, as DNA: TGTGCCAGCAGTTCACCCCGAGCCGACGAGCAGTACGTC.

The chain has TRBV4-3 and TRBJ1-2; maybe TRBD1 (5 bases). Trimming cost V 0 bases and J 2 bases, with 16 bases left between them. The CDR3 totals 17 residues. The V gene's germline CDR1 is LGHNA and CDR2 YSLEER. The CDR3 here is CASSQDQTFAGNYGYTF. CDR3 DNA sequence: TGCGCCAGCAGCCAAGATCAAACTTTTGCAGGGAACTATGGCTACACCTTC.

The chain recombines TRBV6-1 with TRBJ2-1; 9 bases fit TRBD2. Germline CDR1 MNHNS, CDR2 SASEGT. The CDR3 runs to 16 residues. V was clipped by 2 bases and J by 3 bases; unmatched bases: 5. The CDR3 here is CASSEILAGHYNEQFF. The CDR3 bases are TGTGCCAGCAGTGAAATCCTAGCGGGGCACTACAATGAGCAGTTCTTC.

CDR3 DNA: TGTGCCAGCAGCTCTAGCGGGGGGGCTCACACCGGGGAGCTGTTTTTT. Amino acids: CASSSSGGAHTGELFF. The rearrangement links TRBV7-3 to TRBJ2-2, with 12 bases identical to TRBD2. Germline loops: CDR1 SGHTA, CDR2 FQGTGA. J was trimmed by 3 bases and V by 4 bases; bases with no gene match: 3. The CDR3 sequence is 16 residues long.

V gene TRBV9 combines with J gene TRBJ1-3; no clear D gene. Trimming removed 4 bases from V and 4 bases from J, with 12 bases in between. From germline, CDR1 is SGDLS and CDR2 YYNGEE. The CDR3 loop spans 14 amino acids. CDR3: CASSPGTTGNTIYF. CDR3 coding DNA: TGTGCCAGCAGCCCTGGAACGACCGGAAACACCATATATTTT.

The genes are TRBV5-1 and TRBJ1-2; no firm D call. V lost 5 bases and J 1 base, leaving 6 bases between the germline ends. Germline values: CDR1 SGHRS, CDR2 YFSETQ. There are 12 residues in the CDR3. This CDR3 is CASSEDNYGYTF. In DNA form, the CDR3 reads TGCGCCAGCAGTGAGGATAACTATGGCTACACCTTC.

The rearrangement joins TRBV7-2 to TRBJ1-6; TRBD1 matches 9 bases. The CDR3 covers 16 residues. The trim removed 5 bases at V and 4 bases at J, leaving 6 bases unmatched. CDR1 and CDR2 (germline): SGHTA, FQGNSA. CDR3 coding DNA: TGTGCCAGCAGCCCGACAGGGGGAGGTTATAATTCACCCCTCCACTTT. Translated, it gives CASSPTGGGYNSPLHF.

The chain uses TRBV25-1 and TRBJ2-2; tentative D call: TRBD1 (6 bases). The CDR3 sequence is 15 residues long. Per the germline V gene, CDR1 is MGHDK and CDR2 is SYGVNS. Trimming removed 1 base at V and 4 bases at J, with 10 bases between. CDR3 residues: CASSESQGRTGELFF. The CDR3 nucleotides read TGTGCCAGCAGTGAATCACAGGGACGCACCGGGGAGCTGTTTTTT.